Given below is one T cell receptor (beta chain) in context. This sample stems from a study of blood T cell repertoires in COVID-19. Turning to the study itself: COVID-19 samples collected from the United States, Italy and Spain covered acute and convalescent phases.

Sequencing used immunoSEQ multiplex PCR; TCRdb keeps in-frame clones, though not all of them. The sample contains 250,000 to 350,000 clones, about four fifths of which appear only once. Seattle enrolled patients during active infection and tracked them longitudinally. Trimming removed 7 bases from V and 2 bases from J; junction bases left unmatched: 11. Per the germline V gene, CDR1 is MDHEN and CDR2 is SYDVKM. The CDR3 covers 15 residues. V and J are TRBV28 and TRBJ2-7; TRBD1 matches at 7 bases. The clonotype comes from a human donor with COVID-19, enrolled during active disease. The donor label of this sample is uncertain. The specimen sequenced was peripheral blood. In nucleotides, the CDR3 is TGTGCCAGCATCGAAACCCACAGGGGTACCTACGAGCAGTACTTC. Encoded protein: CASIETHRGTYEQYF.